A single sample gave rise to the 20 T cell receptor beta chains below, sequenced in a study of cytomegalovirus exposure and HLA in healthy donors. This PCR relied on a set of 60 Vbeta primers and 13 Jbeta primers. Using immunoSEQ multiplex PCR, the repertoire was profiled, and TCRdb retains in-frame clones only, with some absent. The sample has tens of thousands of clones; 78% are singletons. Sequenced sample: PBMCs. These receptors originate from a middle-aged man in good health and CMV-seronegative.

The chain combines TRBV9 with TRBJ2-3; TRBD1 matches 8 bases. This CDR3 comprises 14 residues. V trimming: 4 bases; J trimming: 6 bases; junction bases outside the gene matches: 7. From germline, CDR1 is SGDLS and CDR2 YYNGEE. CDR3 DNA: TGTGCCAGCAGCTCAGAGGGACAGGCCGATACGCAGTATTTT. Encoded protein: CASSSEGQADTQYF.

V gene TRBV5-1 combines with J gene TRBJ2-2; D possibly corresponds to TRBD2 (5 bases). The CDR3 spans 16 residues. Germline-derived CDR1 and CDR2 are SGHRS and YFSETQ. Trimming cost V 0 bases and J 0 bases, with 9 bases left between them. The CDR3 reads CASSLDSVANTGELFF. CDR3 DNA: TGCGCCAGCAGCTTGGATAGCGTAGCGAACACCGGGGAGCTGTTTTTT.

The CDR3 spells CASSLSGETGVGNSPLHF. The CDR3 DNA is TGTGCCAGCAGTTTATCCGGGGAGACAGGTGTAGGGAATTCACCCCTCCACTTT. The chain combines TRBV28 with TRBJ1-6, with D possibly TRBD1 on 6 matching bases. V lost 1 base, J lost 7 bases, and 20 bases lay in between. Germline CDR1 reads MDHEN; CDR2 reads SYDVKM. The CDR3 runs 18 residues.

For this clone: One junction end does not reproduce the germline sequence, and a read error may be involved. This chain's CDR3 is CASSLQGATGELFF. In nucleotides, the CDR3 is TGTGCTAGCAGCTTACAGGGGGCAACCGGGGAGCTGTTTTTT. The rearrangement joins TRBV7-7 to TRBJ2-2; 9 nucleotides align to TRBD1. The CDR3 extends over 14 amino acids. CDR1 SSHAT and CDR2 FNYEAQ come from the germline V gene (reference sequence).

V gene TRBV5-1 combines with J gene TRBJ2-3, with 7 bases matching TRBD2. CDR1 and CDR2 (germline): SGHRS, YFSETQ. The V gene end was trimmed by 6 bases and the J gene end by 4 bases; junction bases not matched to a gene: 8. The CDR3 runs 14 residues. The CDR3 region is CASNPGGGPDTQYF. The CDR3 region has the DNA TGCGCCAGCAACCCCGGGGGAGGGCCAGATACGCAGTATTTT.

The chain uses TRBV28 and TRBJ2-5; 10 nucleotides agree with TRBD1. CDR3 length: 17 residues. Germline V gene data show CDR1 as MDHEN and CDR2 as SYDVKM. Trimming took 3 bases from V and 5 from J; bases not matched to a gene: 12. The CDR3 loop is CASSFPGQGFRSETQYF. DNA of the CDR3: TGTGCCAGCAGTTTCCCGGGACAGGGGTTTCGTAGTGAGACCCAGTACTTC.

DNA for the CDR3: TGTGCCTGGAGTTTTGGTGACGGGTACAATGAGCAGTTCTTC. Residues: CAWSFGDGYNEQFF. The gene calls are TRBV30 and TRBJ2-1; the D is unclear. V gave up 2 bases and J gave up 4 bases, with 12 bases separating them. Germline V gene lookup returns CDR1 GTSNPN and CDR2 SVGIG (reference sequence). The CDR3 consists of 14 residues.

The chain carries TRBV6-5 and TRBJ1-2; no definite D call. Germline V gives CDR1 MNHEY, CDR2 SVGAGI. Trimming removed 2 bases at V and 6 bases at J, with 16 bases between. The length of the CDR3 is 15 residues. CDR3 nucleotides: TGTGCCAGCAGTTACAGGTCTAATAGCAAAAATGGCTACACCTTC. The encoded protein is CASSYRSNSKNGYTF.

The chain combines TRBV29-1 with TRBJ2-3, with D possibly being TRBD2 (5 bases). Germline CDR1 SQVTM, CDR2 ANQGSEA. The ends were cut back, 0 bases at V and 0 bases at J, with 16 bases in the middle. The CDR3 runs to 17 residues. The CDR3 DNA reads as TGCAGCGTTGAAGAGGGGAGACAAGTATCTAGCACAGATACGCAGTATTTT. It encodes CSVEEGRQVSSTDTQYF.

CDR3 protein: CASSDWTGSEQFF. In DNA, the CDR3 is TGTGCCAGCTCAGACTGGACAGGGAGCGAGCAGTTCTTC. The rearrangement links TRBV18 to TRBJ2-1; 8 bases map to TRBD1. Germline V gene data show CDR1 as KGHSH and CDR2 as LQKENI. There are 13 residues in the CDR3. The trim removed 5 bases at V and 10 bases at J, leaving 7 bases unmatched.

The chain recombines TRBV7-3 with TRBJ1-2; a weak D match, TRBD1 (6 bases). Germline V gene data show CDR1 as SGHTA and CDR2 as FQGTGA. The CDR3 spans 14 residues. V lost 6 bases to trimming and J lost 2 bases, with 13 bases between them. This CDR3 is CASSHDRTNYGYTF. The CDR3 nucleotides are TGTGCCAGCAGTCACGACAGGACCAACTATGGCTACACCTTC.

The chain combines TRBV12-2 with TRBJ2-5; TRBD2 was called by the table and not checked on the DNA. TRBV12-2 is shown as a pseudogene. The CDR3 has 20 amino acids. CDR3 nucleotides: TGTGCAAGTCGCTTCCCACCGCCTGGGTTAGCTTACACTGCTCAAGAGACCCAGTACTTC. Residues: CASRFPPPGLAYTAQETQYF.

The chain links TRBV9 to TRBJ2-7; TRBD1 matches 8 bases. The CDR3 contains 15 residues. Germline loops: CDR1 SGDLS, CDR2 YYNGEE. Unmatched junction bases numbered 10, after V lost 3 bases and J lost 5 bases. The CDR3 region is CASSAGGRGGDEQYF. The CDR3 DNA sequence: TGTGCCAGCAGCGCAGGGGGCCGGGGTGGCGACGAGCAGTACTTC.

The CDR3 DNA reads TGTGCCAGCTCACCGGACAGCTCCCTGAACACTGAAGCTTTCTTT. It specifies CASSPDSSLNTEAFF. The chain joins TRBV18 to TRBJ1-1; D is perhaps TRBD1 (6 bases). V lost 3 bases and J 0 bases, leaving 11 bases between the germline ends. CDR1 KGHSH and CDR2 LQKENI come from the germline V gene. The CDR3 is 15 residues long.

V and J are TRBV29-1 and TRBJ2-1, with 7 bases aligning to TRBD1. The CDR3 has 16 amino acids. Germline V gene sequence: CDR1 SQVTM, CDR2 ANQGSEA. V lost 0 bases and J lost 3; bases outside the gene matches: 8. The chain's CDR3 is CSVEDWPGTDYNEQFF. The DNA of the CDR3 is TGCAGCGTTGAAGATTGGCCCGGGACAGACTACAATGAGCAGTTCTTC.

In its sample, this clone was seen once. J is TRBJ2-3 and V is TRBV4-2, with 9 bases lining up with TRBD2. Germline V gives CDR1 LGHNA, CDR2 YNFKEQ. The V segment lost 1 base and the J segment 3 bases; nucleotides outside the gene matches: 5. CDR3 size: 16 residues. CDR3 sequence: CASSQGSGGGTDTQYF. The CDR3 DNA follows: TGTGCCAGCAGCCAAGGTAGCGGGGGAGGGACAGATACGCAGTATTTT.

The chain recombines TRBV27 with TRBJ2-3, with D unresolved. The CDR3 has 14 amino acids. Germline CDR1 MNHEY, CDR2 SMNVEV (reference sequence). V shed 2 bases and J shed 1 base, with 7 bases lying between them. Written as DNA, the CDR3 is TGTGCCAGCAGTTTACCCACAGGCACAGATACGCAGTATTTT. Encoded protein: CASSLPTGTDTQYF.

The J gene is TRBJ2-5, the V gene TRBV4-1; a weak D match, TRBD2 (6 bases). V was clipped by 6 bases and J by 5 bases, with 7 bases between them. CDR3 length equals 11 residues. CDR1 is MGHRA, CDR2 YSYEKL, per germline. This CDR3 is CASRRGETQYF. For the CDR3, the DNA is TGCGCCAGCAGACGGGGGGAGACCCAGTACTTC.

The chain uses TRBV2 and TRBJ2-5; D perhaps matches TRBD2 (5 bases). The CDR3 is made up of 11 amino acids. Trimming cost V 4 bases and J 11 bases, with 11 bases left between them. CDR1 is SNHLY and CDR2 is FYNNEI in the germline V gene. The CDR3 sequence is CASSAFGEQYF. In DNA, the CDR3 is TGTGCCAGCAGTGCCTTCGGGGAGCAGTACTTC. Variable domain in full (rest from reference TRBV2 and TRBJ2-5): EPEVTQTPSHQVTQMGQEVILRCVPISNHLYFYWYRQILGQKVEFLVSFYNNEISEKSEIFDDQFSVERPDGSNFTLKIRSTKLEDSAMYFCASSAFGEQYFGPGTRLLVL.

This clone appeared once. This sequence joins TRBV7-9 and TRBJ2-7; D not certain. Germline-derived CDR1 and CDR2 are SEHNR and FQNEAQ (reference sequence). The CDR3 covers 11 residues. V lost 4 bases to trimming and J lost 3 bases, with 4 bases between them. CDR3 in amino acids: CASSSRYEQYF. The CDR3 bases are TGTGCCAGCAGCTCTCGCTACGAGCAGTACTTC. Full variable domain (rest looked up from reference TRBV7-9 and TRBJ2-7): DTGVSQNPRHKITKRGQNVTFRCDPISEHNRLYWYRQTLGQGPEFLTYFQNEAQLEKSRLLSDRFSAERPKGSFSTLEIQRTEQGDSAMYLCASSSRYEQYFGPGTRLTVT.